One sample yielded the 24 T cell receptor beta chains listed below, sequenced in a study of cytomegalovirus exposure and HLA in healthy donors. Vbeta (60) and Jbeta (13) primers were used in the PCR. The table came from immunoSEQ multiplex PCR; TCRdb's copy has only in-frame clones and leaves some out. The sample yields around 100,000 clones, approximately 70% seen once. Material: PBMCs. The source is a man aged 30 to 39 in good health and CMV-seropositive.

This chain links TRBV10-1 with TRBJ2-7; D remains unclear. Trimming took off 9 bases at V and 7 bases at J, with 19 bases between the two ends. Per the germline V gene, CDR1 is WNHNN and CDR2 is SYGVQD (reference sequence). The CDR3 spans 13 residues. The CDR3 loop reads CASRVYPLEEQYV. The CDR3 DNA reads TGCGCCAGTCGCGTTTACCCCCTAGAGGAGCAGTACGTC.

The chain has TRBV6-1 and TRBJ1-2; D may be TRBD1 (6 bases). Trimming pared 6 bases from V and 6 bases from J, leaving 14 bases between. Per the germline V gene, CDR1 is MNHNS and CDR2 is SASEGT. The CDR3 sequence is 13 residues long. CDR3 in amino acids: CASSYSGVHGYTF. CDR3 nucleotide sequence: TGTGCCAGCAGCTATTCAGGGGTACATGGCTACACCTTC.

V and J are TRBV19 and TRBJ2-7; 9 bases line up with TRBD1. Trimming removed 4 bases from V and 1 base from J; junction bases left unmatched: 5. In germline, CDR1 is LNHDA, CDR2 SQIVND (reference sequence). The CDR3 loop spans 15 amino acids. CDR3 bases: TGTGCCAGTAGTACCTCCGGGACAGGGTCCTACGAGCAGTACTTC. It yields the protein CASSTSGTGSYEQYF.

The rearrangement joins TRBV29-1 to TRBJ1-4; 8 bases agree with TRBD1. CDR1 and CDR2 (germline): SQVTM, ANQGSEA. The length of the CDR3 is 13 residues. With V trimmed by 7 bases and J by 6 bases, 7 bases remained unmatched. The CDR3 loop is CSAESGQDEKLFF. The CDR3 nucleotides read TGCAGCGCTGAGTCGGGACAGGATGAAAAACTGTTTTTT.

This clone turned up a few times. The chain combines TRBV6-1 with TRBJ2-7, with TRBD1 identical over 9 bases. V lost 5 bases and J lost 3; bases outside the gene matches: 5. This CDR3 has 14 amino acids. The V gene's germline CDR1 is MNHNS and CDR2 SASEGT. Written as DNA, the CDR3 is TGTGCCAGCAGTAACAGGGGGCCCCACTACGAGCAGTACTTC. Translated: CASSNRGPHYEQYF.

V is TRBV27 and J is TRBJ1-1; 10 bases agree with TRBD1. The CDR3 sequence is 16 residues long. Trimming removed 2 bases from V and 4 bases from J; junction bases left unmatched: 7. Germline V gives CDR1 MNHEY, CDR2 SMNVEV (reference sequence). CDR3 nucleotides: TGTGCCAGCAGTTTAACGACAGGGGGCGGACTCACTGAAGCTTTCTTT. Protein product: CASSLTTGGGLTEAFF.

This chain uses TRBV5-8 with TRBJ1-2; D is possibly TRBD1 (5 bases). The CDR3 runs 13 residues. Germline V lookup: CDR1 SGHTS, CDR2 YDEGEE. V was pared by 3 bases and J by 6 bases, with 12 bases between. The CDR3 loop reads CASSYRGIDGYTF. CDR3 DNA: TGTGCCAGCAGCTATCGGGGGATCGATGGCTACACCTTC. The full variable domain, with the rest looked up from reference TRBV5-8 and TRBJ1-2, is EAGVTQSPTHLIKTRGQQATLRCSPISGHTSVYWYQQALGLGLQFLLWYDEGEERNRGNFPPRFSGRQFPNYSSELNVNALELEDSALYLCASSYRGIDGYTFGSGTRLTVV.

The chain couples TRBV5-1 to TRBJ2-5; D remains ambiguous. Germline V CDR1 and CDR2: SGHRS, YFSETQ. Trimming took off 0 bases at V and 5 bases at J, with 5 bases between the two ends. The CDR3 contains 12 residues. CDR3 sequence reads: CASSLAGETQYF. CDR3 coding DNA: TGCGCCAGCAGCTTGGCCGGGGAGACCCAGTACTTC.

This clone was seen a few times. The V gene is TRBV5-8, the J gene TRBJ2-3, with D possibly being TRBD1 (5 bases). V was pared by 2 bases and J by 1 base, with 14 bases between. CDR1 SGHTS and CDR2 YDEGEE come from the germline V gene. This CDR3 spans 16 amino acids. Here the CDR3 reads CASSLWALGGTDTQYF. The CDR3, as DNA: TGTGCCAGCAGCTTATGGGCCCTAGGGGGCACAGATACGCAGTATTTT.

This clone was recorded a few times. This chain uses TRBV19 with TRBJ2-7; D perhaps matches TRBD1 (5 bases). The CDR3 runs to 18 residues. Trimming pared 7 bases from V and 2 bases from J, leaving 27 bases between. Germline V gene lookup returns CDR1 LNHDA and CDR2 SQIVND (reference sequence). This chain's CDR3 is CASNKSTTTSGATYEQYV. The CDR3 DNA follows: TGTGCCAGTAATAAAAGTACGACAACAAGTGGGGCCACCTACGAGCAGTACGTC.

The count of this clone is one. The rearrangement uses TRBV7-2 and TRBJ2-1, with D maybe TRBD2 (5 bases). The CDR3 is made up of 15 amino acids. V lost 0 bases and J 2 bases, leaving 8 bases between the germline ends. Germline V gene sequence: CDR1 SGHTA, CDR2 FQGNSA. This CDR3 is CASSLARGPYNEQFF. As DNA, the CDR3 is TGTGCCAGCAGCTTAGCCCGGGGTCCCTACAATGAGCAGTTCTTC.

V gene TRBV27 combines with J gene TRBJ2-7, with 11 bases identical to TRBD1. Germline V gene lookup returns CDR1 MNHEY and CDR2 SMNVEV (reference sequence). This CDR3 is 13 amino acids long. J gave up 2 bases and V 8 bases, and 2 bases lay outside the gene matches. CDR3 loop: CASWTGGAYEQYF. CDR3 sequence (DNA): TGTGCCAGCTGGACAGGGGGCGCCTACGAGCAGTACTTC.

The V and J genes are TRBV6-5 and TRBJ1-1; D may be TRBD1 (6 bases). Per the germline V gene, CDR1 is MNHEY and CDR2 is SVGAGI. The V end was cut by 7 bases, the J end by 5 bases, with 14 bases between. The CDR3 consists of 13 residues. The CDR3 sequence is CASKPQGWTEAFF. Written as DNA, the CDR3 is TGTGCCAGCAAGCCACAGGGTTGGACTGAAGCTTTCTTT.

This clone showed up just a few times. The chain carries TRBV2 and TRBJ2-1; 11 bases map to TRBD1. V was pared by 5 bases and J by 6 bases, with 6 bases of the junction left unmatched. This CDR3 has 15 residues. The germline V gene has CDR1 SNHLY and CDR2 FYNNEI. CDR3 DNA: TGTGCCAGCAGTAGCCGGGGACAGGGGGTCAATGAGCAGTTCTTC. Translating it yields CASSSRGQGVNEQFF.

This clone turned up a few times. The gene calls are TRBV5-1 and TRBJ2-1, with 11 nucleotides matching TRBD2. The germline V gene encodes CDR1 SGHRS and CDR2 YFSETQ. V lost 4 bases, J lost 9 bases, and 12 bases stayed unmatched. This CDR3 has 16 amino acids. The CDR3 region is CASSPGALAGGGEQFF. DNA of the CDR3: TGCGCCAGCAGCCCAGGGGCCCTAGCGGGGGGCGGTGAGCAGTTCTTC.

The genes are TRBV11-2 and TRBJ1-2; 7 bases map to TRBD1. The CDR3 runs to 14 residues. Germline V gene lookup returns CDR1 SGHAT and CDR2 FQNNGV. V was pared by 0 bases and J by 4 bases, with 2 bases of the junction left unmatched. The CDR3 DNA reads TGTGCCAGCAGCTTAGAAGGGACAGTCTATGGCTACACCTTC. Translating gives CASSLEGTVYGYTF.

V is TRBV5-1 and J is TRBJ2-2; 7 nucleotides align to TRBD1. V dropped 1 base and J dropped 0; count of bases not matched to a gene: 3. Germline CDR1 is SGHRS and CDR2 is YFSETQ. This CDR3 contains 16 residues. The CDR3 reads CASSLIGTANTGELFF. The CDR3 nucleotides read TGCGCCAGCAGCTTGATTGGGACAGCGAACACCGGGGAGCTGTTTTTT. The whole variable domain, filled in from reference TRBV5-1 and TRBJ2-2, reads KAGVTQTPRYLIKTRGQQVTLSCSPISGHRSVSWYQQTPGQGLQFLFEYFSETQRNKGNFPGRFSGRQFSNSRSEMNVSTLELGDSALYLCASSLIGTANTGELFFGEGSRLTVL.

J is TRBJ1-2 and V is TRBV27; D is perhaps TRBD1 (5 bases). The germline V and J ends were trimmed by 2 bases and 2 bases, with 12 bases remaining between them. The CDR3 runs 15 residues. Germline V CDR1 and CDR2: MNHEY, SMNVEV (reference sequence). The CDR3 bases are TGTGCCAGCAGTTTAGAGGCCGGGGGAAACTATGGCTACACCTTC. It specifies CASSLEAGGNYGYTF.

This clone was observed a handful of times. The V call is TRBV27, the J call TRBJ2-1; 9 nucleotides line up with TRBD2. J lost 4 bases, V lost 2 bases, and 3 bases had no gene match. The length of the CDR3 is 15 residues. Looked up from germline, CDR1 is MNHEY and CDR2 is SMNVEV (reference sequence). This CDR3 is CASSLETSGYNEQFF. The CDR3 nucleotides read TGTGCCAGCAGTTTAGAGACTAGCGGTTACAATGAGCAGTTCTTC.

The DNA of the CDR3 is TGTGCCAGCAGCGTAGCGGGGTCAGGTCGGGATGAGCAGTTCTTC. Its translation: CASSVAGSGRDEQFF. The chain links TRBV9 to TRBJ2-1; D is possibly TRBD2 (5 bases). V was shortened by 0 bases and J by 8 bases, with 15 bases between the two germline ends. Germline V gene sequence: CDR1 SGDLS, CDR2 YYNGEE. The CDR3 sequence is 15 residues long.

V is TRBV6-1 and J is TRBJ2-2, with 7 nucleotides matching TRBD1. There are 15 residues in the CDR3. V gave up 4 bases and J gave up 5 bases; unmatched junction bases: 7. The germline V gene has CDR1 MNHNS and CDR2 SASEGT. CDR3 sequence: CASSVDRVRTGELFF. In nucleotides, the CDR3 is TGTGCCAGCAGTGTAGACAGGGTTCGGACCGGGGAGCTGTTTTTT.

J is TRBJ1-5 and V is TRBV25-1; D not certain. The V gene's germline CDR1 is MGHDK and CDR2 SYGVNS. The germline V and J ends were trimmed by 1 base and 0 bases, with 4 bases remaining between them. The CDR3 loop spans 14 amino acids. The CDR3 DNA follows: TGTGCCAGCAGTGAATCGGGTAGCAATCAGCCCCAGCATTTT. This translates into CASSESGSNQPQHF.

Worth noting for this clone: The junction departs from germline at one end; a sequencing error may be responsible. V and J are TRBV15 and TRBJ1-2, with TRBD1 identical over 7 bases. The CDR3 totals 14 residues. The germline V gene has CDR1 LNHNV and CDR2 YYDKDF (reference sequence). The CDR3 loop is CATSRDPGQPPRVF. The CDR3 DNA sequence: TGTGCCACCAGCAGAGATCCGGGACAGCCCCCCCGGGTGTTC.

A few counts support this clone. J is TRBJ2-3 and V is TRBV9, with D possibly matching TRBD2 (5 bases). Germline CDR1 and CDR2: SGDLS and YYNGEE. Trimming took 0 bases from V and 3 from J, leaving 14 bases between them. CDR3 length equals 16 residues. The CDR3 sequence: CASSVGGSLVTDTQYF. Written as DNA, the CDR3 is TGTGCCAGCAGCGTAGGAGGGTCCCTTGTGACAGATACGCAGTATTTT. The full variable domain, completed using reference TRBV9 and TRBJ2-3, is DSGVTQTPKHLITATGQRVTLRCSPRSGDLSVYWYQQSLDQGLQFLIQYYNGEERAKGNILERFSAQQFPDLHSELNLSSLELGDSALYFCASSVGGSLVTDTQYFGPGTRLTVL.